A selection of T cell receptor beta chains follows, all from one sample in a study of blood T cell repertoires in COVID-19. Sequencing used immunoSEQ multiplex PCR; TCRdb keeps in-frame clones, though not all of them. The sample lists 100,000 or so clones, approximately 86% occurring once. Specimen: PBMCs or T cells enriched from blood (not recorded which). All receptors derive from a woman aged 45-60 years who had recovered from COVID-19. Both conserved end residues are part of each CDR3. A D gene is named only where the DNA matches it firmly. Clone size, where shown, is once, few, many, or a class for clones that have expanded.

V,J,size,D,length,DNA,CDR3
TRBV27,TRBJ1-5,once,NA,14,TGTGCCAGCAGTTTAGTTCATTCCAATCAGCCCCAGCATTTT,CASSLVHSNQPQHF
TRBV27,TRBJ2-1,NA,TRBD1,14,TGTGCCAGCAGTCGGGACAGGGATTACAATGAGCAGTTCTTC,CASSRDRDYNEQFF
TRBV9,TRBJ2-7,NA,TRBD2,15,TGTGCCAGCAGCGTAGCCCCCAGCGGGGAATTCGAGCAGTACTTC,CASSVAPSGEFEQYF
TRBV7-3,TRBJ2-3,NA,NA,13,TGTGCCAGCAGCTCCCAGGGGACAGATACGCAGTATTTT,CASSSQGTDTQYF
TRBV3-1/TRBV3-2,TRBJ2-3,once,TRBD2,17,TGTGCCAGCAGCCAAGGCCTTATAGCGGGAGTCGCAGATACGCAGTATTTT,CASSQGLIAGVADTQYF
TRBV28,TRBJ2-4,NA,TRBD1,15,TGTGCCAGCAGTTCCACTGGACAGGGCGAGAACATTCAGTACTTC,CASSSTGQGENIQYF
TRBV24-1,TRBJ2-5,NA,NA,13,TGTGCCACCAGTGATTTTGCGGGTTCGACCCAGTACTTC,CATSDFAGSTQYF
TRBV6-1,TRBJ1-1,NA,TRBD1,14,TGTGCCAGCAGTGAAGCACAGGGGAGGAGTGAAGCTTTCTTT,CASSEAQGRSEAFF
TRBV27,TRBJ2-7,NA,NA,13,TGTGCCAGCAGCAGAAATCCCTCCTACGAGCAGTACTTC,CASSRNPSYEQYF
TRBV19,TRBJ2-2,NA,TRBD1,16,TGTGCCAGTAGTACCCCCGACAGGGGGAACACCGGGGAGCTGTTTTTT,CASSTPDRGNTGELFF
TRBV4-1,TRBJ2-1,NA,NA,15,TGCGCCAGCAGCAGGCTGGGGGGTCTAGGGAATGAGCAGTTCTTC,CASSRLGGLGNEQFF
TRBV6-6,TRBJ2-1,NA,TRBD2,19,TGTGCCAGCAGTCACCACTTCCGGACTAGCGGGAGTTCGATCGATGAGCAGTTCTTC,CASSHHFRTSGSSIDEQFF
TRBV2,TRBJ1-5,NA,TRBD1,14,TGTGCCAGCAGGATCCAACAGGGGAATCAGCCCCAGCATTTT,CASRIQQGNQPQHF
TRBV10-2,TRBJ1-2,NA,NA,14,TGCGCCAGCAGGCCGGGGAGAGCTAACTATGGCTACACCTTC,CASRPGRANYGYTF
TRBV19,TRBJ1-4,NA,NA,15,TGTGCCAGTAGTTCCTGGACTACAACTAATGAAAAACTGTTTTTT,CASSSWTTTNEKLFF
TRBV28,TRBJ1-2,NA,TRBD1,15,TGTGCCAGCAGCTCCCCTGGACAGGGGTTACGTGGCTACACCTTC,CASSSPGQGLRGYTF
TRBV19,TRBJ2-3,NA,NA,20,TGTGCCAGTAGTCCCCCGGCGTCGTTTATGGGGGCCGATGGCACAGATACGCAGTATTTT,CASSPPASFMGADGTDTQYF
TRBV7-8,TRBJ2-7,NA,TRBD2,15,TGTGCCAGCAGCTGGCGGGCGGGAGGGCCTGGGGAGCAGTACTTC,CASSWRAGGPGEQYF